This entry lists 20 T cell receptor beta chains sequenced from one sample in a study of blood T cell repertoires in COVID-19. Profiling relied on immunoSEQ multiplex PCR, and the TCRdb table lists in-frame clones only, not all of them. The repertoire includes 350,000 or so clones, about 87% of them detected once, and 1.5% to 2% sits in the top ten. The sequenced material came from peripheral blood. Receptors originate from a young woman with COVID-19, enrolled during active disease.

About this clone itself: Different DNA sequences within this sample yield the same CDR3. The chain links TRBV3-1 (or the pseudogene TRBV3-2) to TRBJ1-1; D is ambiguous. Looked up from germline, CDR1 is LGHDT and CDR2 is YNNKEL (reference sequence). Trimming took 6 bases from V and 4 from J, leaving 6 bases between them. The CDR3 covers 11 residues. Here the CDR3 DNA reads TGTGCCAGCAGAGGAGGCACTGAAGCTTTCTTT. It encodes CASRGGTEAFF.

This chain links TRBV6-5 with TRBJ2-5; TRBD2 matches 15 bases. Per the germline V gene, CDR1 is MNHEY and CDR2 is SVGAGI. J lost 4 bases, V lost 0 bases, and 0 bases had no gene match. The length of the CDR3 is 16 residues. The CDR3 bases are TGTGCCAGCAGTTACTCGGGACTAGCGGGAGGAGAGACCCAGTACTTC. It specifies CASSYSGLAGGETQYF.

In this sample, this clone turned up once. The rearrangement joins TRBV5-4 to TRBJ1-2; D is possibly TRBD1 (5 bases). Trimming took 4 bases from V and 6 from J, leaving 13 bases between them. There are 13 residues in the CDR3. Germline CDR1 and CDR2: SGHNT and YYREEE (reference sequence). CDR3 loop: CASSPGLSDGYTF. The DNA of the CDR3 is TGTGCCAGCAGCCCGGGACTTAGCGATGGCTACACCTTC. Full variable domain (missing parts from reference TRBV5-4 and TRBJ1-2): ETGVTQSPTHLIKTRGQQVTLRCSSQSGHNTVSWYQQALGQGPQFIFQYYREEENGRGNFPPRFSGLQFPNYSSELNVNALELDDSALYLCASSPGLSDGYTFGSGTRLTVV.

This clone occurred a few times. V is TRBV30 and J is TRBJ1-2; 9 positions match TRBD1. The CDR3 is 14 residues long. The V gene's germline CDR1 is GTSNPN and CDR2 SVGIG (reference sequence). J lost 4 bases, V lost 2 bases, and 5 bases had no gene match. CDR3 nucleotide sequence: TGTGCCTGGAGTCCCGGGACAGGGATCTATGGCTACACCTTC. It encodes CAWSPGTGIYGYTF.

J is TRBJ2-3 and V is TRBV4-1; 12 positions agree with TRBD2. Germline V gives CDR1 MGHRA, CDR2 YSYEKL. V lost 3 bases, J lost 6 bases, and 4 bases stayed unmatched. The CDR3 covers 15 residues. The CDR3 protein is CASSHLGTSGDTQYF. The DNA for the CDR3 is TGCGCCAGCAGCCACCTCGGGACTAGCGGGGATACGCAGTATTTT.

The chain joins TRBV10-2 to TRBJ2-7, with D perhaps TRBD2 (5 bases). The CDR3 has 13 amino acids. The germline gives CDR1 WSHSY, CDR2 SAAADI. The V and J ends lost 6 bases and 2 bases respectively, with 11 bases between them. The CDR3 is CASRRQEAYEQYV. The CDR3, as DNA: TGCGCCAGCAGGCGGCAGGAGGCCTACGAGCAGTACGTC.

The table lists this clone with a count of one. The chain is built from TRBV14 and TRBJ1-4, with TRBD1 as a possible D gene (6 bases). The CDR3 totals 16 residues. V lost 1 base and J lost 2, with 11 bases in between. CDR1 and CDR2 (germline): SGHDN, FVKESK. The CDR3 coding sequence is TGTGCCAGCAGCCAAGGGCAGGGGATTACTAATGAAAAACTGTTTTTT. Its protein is CASSQGQGITNEKLFF.

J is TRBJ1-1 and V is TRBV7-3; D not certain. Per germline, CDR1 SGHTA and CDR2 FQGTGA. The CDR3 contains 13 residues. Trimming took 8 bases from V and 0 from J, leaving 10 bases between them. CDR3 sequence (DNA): TGTGCCAGCCACAGAGAACTGAACACTGAAGCTTTCTTT. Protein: CASHRELNTEAFF.

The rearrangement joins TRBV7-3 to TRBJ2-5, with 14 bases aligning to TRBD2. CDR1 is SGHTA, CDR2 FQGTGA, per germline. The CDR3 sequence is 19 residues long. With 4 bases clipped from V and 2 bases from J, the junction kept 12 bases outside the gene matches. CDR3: CASSSLGKGLAGVQETQYF. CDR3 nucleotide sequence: TGTGCCAGCAGCTCACTCGGCAAGGGACTAGCGGGAGTGCAAGAGACCCAGTACTTC. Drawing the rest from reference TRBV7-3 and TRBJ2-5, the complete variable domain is GAGVSQTPSNKVTEKGKYVELRCDPISGHTALYWYRQSLGQGPEFLIYFQGTGAADDSGLPNDRFFAVRPEGSVSTLKIQRTERGDSAVYLCASSSLGKGLAGVQETQYFGPGTRLLVL.

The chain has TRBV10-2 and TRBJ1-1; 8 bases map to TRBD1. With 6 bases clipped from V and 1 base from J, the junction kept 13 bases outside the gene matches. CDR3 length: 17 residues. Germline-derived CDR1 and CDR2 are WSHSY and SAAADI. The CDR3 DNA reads TGCGCCAGCAGAGGACAGGGAATGAATGACTGGAACACTGAAGCTTTCTTT. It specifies CASRGQGMNDWNTEAFF.

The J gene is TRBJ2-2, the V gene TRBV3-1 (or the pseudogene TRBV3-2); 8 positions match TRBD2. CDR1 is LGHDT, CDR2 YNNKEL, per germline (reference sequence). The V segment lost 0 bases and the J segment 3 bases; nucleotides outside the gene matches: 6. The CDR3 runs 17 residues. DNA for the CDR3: TGTGCCAGCAGCCAAGATCGGCGGGGGGCCTACACCGGGGAGCTGTTTTTT. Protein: CASSQDRRGAYTGELFF.

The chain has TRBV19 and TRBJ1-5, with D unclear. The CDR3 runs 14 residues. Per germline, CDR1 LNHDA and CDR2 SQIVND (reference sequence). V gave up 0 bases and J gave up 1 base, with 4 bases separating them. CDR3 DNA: TGTGCCAGTAGTATAGATCTAAGCAATCAGCCCCAGCATTTT. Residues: CASSIDLSNQPQHF. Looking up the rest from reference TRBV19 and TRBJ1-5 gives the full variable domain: DGGITQSPKYLFRKEGQNVTLSCEQNLNHDAMYWYRQDPGQGLRLIYYSQIVNDFQKGDIAEGYSVSREKKESFPLTVTSAQKNPTAFYLCASSIDLSNQPQHFGDGTRLSIL.

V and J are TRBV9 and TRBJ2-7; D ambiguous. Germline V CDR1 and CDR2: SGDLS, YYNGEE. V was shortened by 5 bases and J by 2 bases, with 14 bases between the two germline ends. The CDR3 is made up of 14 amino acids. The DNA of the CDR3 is TGTGCCAGCAGTTCTGGGCAGGCGCCCTACGAGCAGTACTTC. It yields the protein CASSSGQAPYEQYF.

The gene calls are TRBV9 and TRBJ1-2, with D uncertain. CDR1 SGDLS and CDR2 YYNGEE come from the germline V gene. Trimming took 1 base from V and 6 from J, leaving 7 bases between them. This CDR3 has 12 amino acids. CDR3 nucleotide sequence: TGTGCCAGCAGCGTAACGGGGAATGGCTACACCTTC. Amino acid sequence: CASSVTGNGYTF.

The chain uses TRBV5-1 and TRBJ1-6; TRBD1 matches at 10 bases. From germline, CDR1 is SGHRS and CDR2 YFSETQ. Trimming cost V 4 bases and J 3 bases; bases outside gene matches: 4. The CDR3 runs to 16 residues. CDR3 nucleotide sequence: TGCGCCAGCAGCGAGACAGGGGGCAACTATAATTCACCCCTCCACTTT. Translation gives CASSETGGNYNSPLHF.

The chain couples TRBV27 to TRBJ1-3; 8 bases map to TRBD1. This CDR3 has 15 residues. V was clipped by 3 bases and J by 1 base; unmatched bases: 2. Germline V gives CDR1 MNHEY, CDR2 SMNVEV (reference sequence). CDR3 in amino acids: CASSLRQGSGNTIYF. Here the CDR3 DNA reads TGTGCCAGCAGTTTGCGACAGGGGTCTGGAAACACCATATATTTT.

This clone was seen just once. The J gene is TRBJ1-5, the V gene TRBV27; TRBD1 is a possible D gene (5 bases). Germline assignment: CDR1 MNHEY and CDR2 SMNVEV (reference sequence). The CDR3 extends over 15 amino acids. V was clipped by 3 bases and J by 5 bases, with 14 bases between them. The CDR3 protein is CASSFVGQGYQPQHF. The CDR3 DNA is TGTGCCAGCAGTTTCGTTGGTCAGGGCTATCAGCCCCAGCATTTT.

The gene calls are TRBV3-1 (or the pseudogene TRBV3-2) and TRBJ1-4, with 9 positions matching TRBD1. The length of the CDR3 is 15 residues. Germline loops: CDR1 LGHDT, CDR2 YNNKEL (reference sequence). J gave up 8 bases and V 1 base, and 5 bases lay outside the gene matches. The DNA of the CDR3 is TGTGCCAGCAGCCAAGTGACAGGGGGACTCGAAAAACTGTTTTTT. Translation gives CASSQVTGGLEKLFF.

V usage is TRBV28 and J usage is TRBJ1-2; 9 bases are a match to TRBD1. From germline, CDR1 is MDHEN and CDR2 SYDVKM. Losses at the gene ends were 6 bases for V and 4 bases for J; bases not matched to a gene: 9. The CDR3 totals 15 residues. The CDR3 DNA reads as TGTGCCAGCAGCCCCGGGACAGGGAGAATCTATGGCTACACCTTC. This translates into CASSPGTGRIYGYTF.

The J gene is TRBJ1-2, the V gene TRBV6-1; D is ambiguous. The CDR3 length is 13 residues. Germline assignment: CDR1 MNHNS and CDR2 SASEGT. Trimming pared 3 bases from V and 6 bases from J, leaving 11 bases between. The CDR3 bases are TGTGCCAGCAGTGATAGGTCGGGGAATGGCTACACCTTC. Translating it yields CASSDRSGNGYTF.